These 15 T cell receptor beta chains were sequenced from one sample in a study of OX40 agonist ivuxolimab in advanced cancers. Sequenced by immunoSEQ multiplex PCR; TCRdb stores in-frame clones only, minus some. The sample lists about 88,000 clones; more than 80% were seen once. This specimen was CD4+ or CD8+ T cells sorted from blood, taken in a trial of the OX40 agonist ivuxolimab. The origin of the receptors is an adult with an advanced solid tumor such as melanoma, head and neck, liver or kidney cancer.

The chain links TRBV5-1 to TRBJ2-5; D possibly matches TRBD1 or TRBD2 (6 bases each). The CDR3 totals 14 residues. Trimming pared 4 bases from V and 1 base from J, leaving 11 bases between. Looked up from germline, CDR1 is SGHRS and CDR2 is YFSETQ. The CDR3 DNA follows: TGCGCCAGCAGCCCGTCGGGGGCCCAAGAGACCCAGTACTTC. It translates to CASSPSGAQETQYF.

This chain links TRBV7-2 with TRBJ2-7; 7 bases match TRBD2. Germline values: CDR1 SGHTA, CDR2 FQGNSA. The CDR3 is made up of 14 amino acids. Trimming removed 7 bases from V and 1 base from J; junction bases left unmatched: 7. The CDR3 sequence: CASTQLATSYEQYF. The CDR3 DNA is TGTGCCAGCACCCAACTAGCGACATCCTACGAGCAGTACTTC.

The chain uses TRBV19 and TRBJ2-2; D not resolved. Trimming took 3 bases from V and 6 from J, leaving 14 bases between them. The CDR3 loop spans 15 amino acids. Per the germline V gene, CDR1 is LNHDA and CDR2 is SQIVND (reference sequence). In nucleotides, the CDR3 is TGTGCCAGTAGTATTCGGAGAATCGAGGCCGGGGAGCTGTTTTTT. This sequence encodes CASSIRRIEAGELFF. Full variable domain (outside the CDR3, taken from reference TRBV19 and TRBJ2-2): DGGITQSPKYLFRKEGQNVTLSCEQNLNHDAMYWYRQDPGQGLRLIYYSQIVNDFQKGDIAEGYSVSREKKESFPLTVTSAQKNPTAFYLCASSIRRIEAGELFFGEGSRLTVL.

V and J are TRBV18 and TRBJ2-3; D gene ambiguous. The V end was cut by 0 bases, the J end by 3 bases, with 4 bases between. This CDR3 has 13 residues. CDR1 and CDR2 from the germline V gene are KGHSH and LQKENI. DNA of the CDR3: TGTGCCAGCTCACCACCGGTGACAGATACGCAGTATTTT. It specifies CASSPPVTDTQYF.

The CDR3 here is CASSQSTIGQGSKTEAFF. CDR3 DNA sequence: TGTGCCAGCAGTCAATCAACAATAGGACAGGGGTCGAAGACTGAAGCTTTCTTT. V and J are TRBV27 and TRBJ1-1; TRBD1 aligns across 9 bases. With V trimmed by 5 bases and J by 5 bases, 18 bases remained unmatched. Germline V gene data show CDR1 as MNHEY and CDR2 as SMNVEV (reference sequence). The CDR3 covers 18 residues.

This chain links TRBV11-3 with TRBJ1-1, with unresolved D. The CDR3 has 13 residues. The V end lost 3 bases, the J end lost 4 bases, and 9 bases lay between the germline ends. Germline V CDR1 and CDR2: SGHNT, YENEEA. Here the CDR3 reads CASSLDTSTEAFF. The CDR3 region has the DNA TGTGCCAGCAGCTTGGATACGAGCACTGAAGCTTTCTTT.

For the CDR3, the DNA is TGTGCCAGCAGTGGTCTGGTTCTATCTGGAAACACCATATATTTT. It translates to CASSGLVLSGNTIYF. The chain employs TRBV28 and TRBJ1-3; D gene uncertain. The CDR3 length is 15 residues. Germline-derived CDR1 and CDR2 are MDHEN and SYDVKM. Deletions cut 5 bases from V and 1 base from J, with 12 bases between.

The chain carries TRBV5-6 and TRBJ2-4; D uncertain. CDR3 size: 13 residues. V lost 3 bases and J lost 0, with 4 bases in between. Germline V CDR1 and CDR2: SGHDT, YYEEEE. The CDR3 loop reads CASSSIAKNIQYF. The DNA of the CDR3 is TGTGCCAGCAGCTCGATAGCCAAAAACATTCAGTACTTC. The variable domain in full, completed from reference TRBV5-6 and TRBJ2-4, reads DAGVTQSPTHLIKTRGQQVTLRCSPKSGHDTVSWYQQALGQGPQFIFQYYEEEERQRGNFPDRFSGHQFPNYSSELNVNALLLGDSALYLCASSSIAKNIQYFGAGTRLSVL.

This clone has just one count. The chain recombines TRBV9 with TRBJ1-2, with TRBD1 as a possible D gene (6 bases). The CDR3 covers 13 residues. Germline-derived CDR1 and CDR2 are SGDLS and YYNGEE. Trimming removed 0 bases at V and 7 bases at J, with 10 bases between. The CDR3 DNA follows: TGTGCCAGCAGCGTAGACGGACAGTTTGGCTACACCTTC. It codes for CASSVDGQFGYTF.

The chain has TRBV18 and TRBJ2-7; TRBD2 matches at 9 bases. V lost 5 bases, J lost 7 bases, and 15 bases stayed unmatched. Germline V gives CDR1 KGHSH, CDR2 LQKENI. The CDR3 is 16 amino acids. The CDR3: CASSITTPAGGGEQYV. The CDR3 coding sequence is TGTGCCAGCTCAATTACCACTCCAGCGGGGGGCGGGGAGCAGTACGTC.

V and J are TRBV6-5 and TRBJ2-5, with 9 positions matching TRBD2. Germline CDR1 reads MNHEY; CDR2 reads SVGAGI. This CDR3 is 16 amino acids long. The junction had 5 bases not matched to a gene; V was cut back by 2 bases and J by 1 base. CDR3 region: CASSYQVTSGQETQYF. The CDR3 coding sequence is TGTGCCAGCAGTTACCAAGTGACTAGCGGCCAAGAGACCCAGTACTTC.

This chain joins TRBV2 and TRBJ2-7; D is uncertain. CDR1 SNHLY and CDR2 FYNNEI come from the germline V gene. V was shortened by 3 bases and J by 3 bases, with 12 bases between the two germline ends. The CDR3 loop spans 14 amino acids. CDR3 DNA: TGTGCCAGCAGTGAGATGGCAGTAGTCTACGAGCAGTACTTC. Translating it yields CASSEMAVVYEQYF.

This chain joins TRBV5-1 and TRBJ1-1; 11 nucleotides agree with TRBD1. Germline CDR1 SGHRS, CDR2 YFSETQ. J lost 5 bases, V lost 3 bases, and 3 bases had no gene match. The CDR3 runs to 14 residues. This CDR3 reads CASSYRDRGTEAFF. Written as DNA, the CDR3 is TGCGCCAGCAGCTACCGGGACAGGGGGACTGAAGCTTTCTTT.

V usage is TRBV27 and J usage is TRBJ2-1; 7 bases fit TRBD2. The germline V gene encodes CDR1 MNHEY and CDR2 SMNVEV (reference sequence). The CDR3 is 13 residues long. V was clipped by 8 bases and J by 13 bases; unmatched bases: 14. CDR3 sequence (DNA): TGTGCCAGCCACTCCCCCAGGGAGGGTCCTCAGTTCTTC. Encoded protein: CASHSPREGPQFF.

Notes on this clone: Other DNA variants within this sample encode the same CDR3. This chain uses TRBV29-1 with TRBJ2-3; 8 bases align to TRBD2. From germline, CDR1 is SQVTM and CDR2 ANQGSEA. Losses at the gene ends were 7 bases for V and 3 bases for J; bases not matched to a gene: 12. The CDR3 runs to 15 residues. CDR3 nucleotide sequence: TGCAGCGGTAGTGAAGCGGGGGTTCGAACAGATACGCAGTATTTT. The encoded protein is CSGSEAGVRTDTQYF.